The present entry profiles one T cell receptor (beta chain) with its context. This sample is part of a study of blood T cell repertoires in COVID-19. Measured with immunoSEQ multiplex PCR; TCRdb has only the in-frame clones, and not every one. In the table there are around 160,000 clones, about 88% of which are singletons. Germline V gives CDR1 SGHRS, CDR2 YFSETQ. This CDR3 is 15 amino acids long. Trimming cost V 0 bases and J 0 bases, with 7 bases left between them. The chain has TRBV5-1 and TRBJ2-1, with unresolved D. The sequence came from a human donor in a cohort sampled during active COVID-19. The material sequenced was peripheral blood. CDR3 in amino acids: CASSLALDSYNEQFF. The CDR3 DNA sequence: TGCGCCAGCAGCTTGGCGTTAGACTCCTACAATGAGCAGTTCTTC.